This T cell receptor (beta chain) was recorded in a study of CD8 T cells in ankylosing spondylitis. Notes on the study in general: Disease-linked clones were reportedly significantly enriched in matched ankylosing spondylitis synovial fluid. In synovial fluid and blood from reactive arthritis, some motif variants were previously reported. For ankylosing spondylitis blood, a TCR beta motif of several highly homologous variants appeared characteristic.

The V end lost 5 bases, the J end lost 3 bases, and 10 bases lay between the germline ends. In germline, CDR1 is PRHDT, CDR2 FYEKMQ (reference sequence). This CDR3 has 14 residues. The authors made TCR beta libraries by quantitative 5'-RACE with molecular barcodes. TCRdb fed the 5' RACE reads into MiXCR, producing one record per CDR3 protein. The top ten clones hold 6.8% of a sample with a few hundred thousand distinct CDR3 sequences, roughly 13% of them seen once. Details on this clonotype: Its antigen is currently unknown.

The J gene is TRBJ2-2, the V gene TRBV13; D perhaps matches TRBD2 (5 bases). The TCR originated in a male donor with ankylosing spondylitis. The sequencing sample was made of blood, either unsorted or a sorted T cell fraction (not recorded which). CDR3 sequence reads: CASSQRRDTGELFF. The CDR3 DNA reads TGTGCCAGCAGCCAAAGGCGGGACACCGGGGAGCTGTTTTTT.